This record covers a single T cell receptor (beta chain). As yet, its antigen is unknown. The entry originates in a study of T cell repertoires in cytomegalovirus infection. As for the study in general: Recently identified HLA-C-restricted CMV epitopes were used, and well-studied HLA-B-restricted CMV epitopes were used as well. An indication of both CMV infection and matching HLA type came from public TCR beta signatures. General study results and limits: HLA-C-restricted CMV-specific TCR beta clonotypes prevailed in the ex vivo response.

Each CDR3 protein is one row after TCRdb ran MiXCR on the reads. This table holds 830,000 or so distinct CDR3 sequences, about 30% found once. The sequences come from cultured CD8+ T cells from PBMCs, collected from culture after CMV antigen stimulation. The source is a human donor in good health (CMV status not recorded). Some clones in this sample may be carry-over from other donors' samples.

The CDR3 reads CASRGELGGYTF. CDR3 sequence (DNA): TGTGCCAGCAGGGGGGAGCTTGGAGGCTACACCTTC. The chain recombines TRBV6-1 with TRBJ1-2; tentative D call: TRBD1 (5 bases). CDR1 is MNHNS and CDR2 is SASEGT in the germline V gene. V was pared by 6 bases and J by 8 bases, with 13 bases between. This CDR3 region has 12 residues.